The clone carrying this T cell receptor beta chain was observed a handful of times. This sample is drawn from a study of blood T cell repertoires in COVID-19. Study as a whole: Acute-phase and convalescent COVID-19 samples originated in the United States, Italy and Spain. PBMCs, B-cell-depleted T cells, or T cells provided the cDNA or gDNA that made up the material.

Methods used by the authors: Amplification of reference gene primers provided the estimated nucleated cell counts. Profiling relied on immunoSEQ multiplex PCR, and the TCRdb table lists in-frame clones only, not all of them. V and J calls and clone size are copied from that table; D and trimming were computed from the DNA. The repertoire includes over 65,000 clones, 80% to 90% of them detected once, and under 1.2% sits in the top ten. V shed 9 bases and J shed 0 bases, with 27 bases lying between them. Germline loops: CDR1 SGHVS, CDR2 FQNEAQ. The CDR3 is 18 residues long. Sample: peripheral blood. This TCR was recovered from a human donor in a cohort sampled during active COVID-19. The chain carries TRBV7-8 and TRBJ2-7; tentative D call: TRBD2 (6 bases). CDR3 sequence: CASLPMGGRGATSYEQYF. Here the CDR3 DNA reads TGTGCCAGTCTACCTATGGGGGGACGCGGAGCCACCTCCTACGAGCAGTACTTC.